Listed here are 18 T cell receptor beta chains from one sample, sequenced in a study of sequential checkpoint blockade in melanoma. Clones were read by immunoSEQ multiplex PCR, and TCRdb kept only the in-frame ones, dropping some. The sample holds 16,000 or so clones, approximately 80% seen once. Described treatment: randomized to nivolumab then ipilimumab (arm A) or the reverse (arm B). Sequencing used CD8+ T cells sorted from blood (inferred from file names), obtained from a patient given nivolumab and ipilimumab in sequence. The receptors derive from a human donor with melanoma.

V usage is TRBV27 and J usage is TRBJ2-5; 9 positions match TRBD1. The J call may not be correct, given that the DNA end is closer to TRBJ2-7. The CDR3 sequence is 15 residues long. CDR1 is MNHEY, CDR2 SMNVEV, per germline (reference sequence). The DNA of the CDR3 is TGTGCCAGCAGTTTATCTGCGACAGGGGGTTACGAGCAGTACTTC. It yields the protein CASSLSATGGYEQYF.

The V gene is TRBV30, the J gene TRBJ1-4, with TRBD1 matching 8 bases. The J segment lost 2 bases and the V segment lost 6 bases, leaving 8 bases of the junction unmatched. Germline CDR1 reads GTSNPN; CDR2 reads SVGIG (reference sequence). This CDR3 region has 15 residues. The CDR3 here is CACPTGDMTNEKLFF. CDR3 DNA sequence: TGTGCCTGTCCGACAGGGGACATGACTAATGAAAAACTGTTTTTT.

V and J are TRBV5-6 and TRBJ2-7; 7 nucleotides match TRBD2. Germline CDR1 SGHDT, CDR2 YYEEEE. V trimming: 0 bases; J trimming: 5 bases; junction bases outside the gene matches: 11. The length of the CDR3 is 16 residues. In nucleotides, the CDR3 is TGTGCCAGCAGCTTGGGGGGAGGGGTTCAAGGGGACGAGCAGTACTTC. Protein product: CASSLGGGVQGDEQYF.

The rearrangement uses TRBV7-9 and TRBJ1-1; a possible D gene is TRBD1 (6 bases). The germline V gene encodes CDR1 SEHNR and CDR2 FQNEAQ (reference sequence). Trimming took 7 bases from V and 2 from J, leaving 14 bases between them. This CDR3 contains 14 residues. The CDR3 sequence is CASTPQDRNTEAFF. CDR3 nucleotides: TGTGCCAGCACCCCACAGGACAGAAACACTGAAGCTTTCTTT.

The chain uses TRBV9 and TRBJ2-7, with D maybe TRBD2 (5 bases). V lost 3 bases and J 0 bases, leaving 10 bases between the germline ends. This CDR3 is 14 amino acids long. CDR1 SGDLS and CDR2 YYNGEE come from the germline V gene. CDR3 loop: CASSAGLISYEQYF. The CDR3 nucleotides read TGTGCCAGCAGCGCCGGACTGATCTCCTACGAGCAGTACTTC.

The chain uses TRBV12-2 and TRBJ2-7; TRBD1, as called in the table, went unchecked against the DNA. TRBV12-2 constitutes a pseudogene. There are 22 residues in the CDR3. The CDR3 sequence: CASRFPSGVRQTEPWSSYEQYF. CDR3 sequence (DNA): TGTGCAAGTCGCTTCCCTTCGGGTGTAAGACAGACTGAACCGTGGAGCTCCTACGAGCAGTACTTC.

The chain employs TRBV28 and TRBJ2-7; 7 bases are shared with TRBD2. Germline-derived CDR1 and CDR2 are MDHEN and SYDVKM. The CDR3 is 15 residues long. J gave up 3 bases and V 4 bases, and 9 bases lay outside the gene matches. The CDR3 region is CASSSLAGAYYEQYF. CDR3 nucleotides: TGTGCCAGCAGTTCATTAGCGGGTGCCTACTACGAGCAGTACTTC.

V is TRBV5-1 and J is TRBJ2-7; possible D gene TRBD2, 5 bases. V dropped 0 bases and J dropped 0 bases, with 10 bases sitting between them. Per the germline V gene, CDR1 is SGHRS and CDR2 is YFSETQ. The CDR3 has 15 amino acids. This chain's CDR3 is CASSLGSGSSYEQYF. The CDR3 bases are TGCGCCAGCAGCTTGGGCTCGGGGAGCTCCTACGAGCAGTACTTC.

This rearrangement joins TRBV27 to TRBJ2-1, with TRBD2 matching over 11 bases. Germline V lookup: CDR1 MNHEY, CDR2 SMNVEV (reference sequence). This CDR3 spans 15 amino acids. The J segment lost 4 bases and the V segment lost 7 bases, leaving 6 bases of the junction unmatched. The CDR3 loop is CASILRLAGYNEQFF. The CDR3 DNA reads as TGTGCCAGCATTCTCAGACTAGCGGGATACAATGAGCAGTTCTTC.

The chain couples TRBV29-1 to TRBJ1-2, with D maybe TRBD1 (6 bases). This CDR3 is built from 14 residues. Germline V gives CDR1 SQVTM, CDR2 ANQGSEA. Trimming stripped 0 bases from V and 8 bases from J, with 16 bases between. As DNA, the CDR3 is TGCAGCGTTGAAGAGCGGCAGGGGACGGACGGCTACACCTTC. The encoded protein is CSVEERQGTDGYTF. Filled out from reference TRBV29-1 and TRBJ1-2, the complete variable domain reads SAVISQKPSRDICQRGTSLTIQCQVDSQVTMMFWYRQQPGQSLTLIATANQGSEATYESGFVIDKFPISRPNLTFSTLTVSNMSPEDSSIYLCSVEERQGTDGYTFGSGTRLTVV.

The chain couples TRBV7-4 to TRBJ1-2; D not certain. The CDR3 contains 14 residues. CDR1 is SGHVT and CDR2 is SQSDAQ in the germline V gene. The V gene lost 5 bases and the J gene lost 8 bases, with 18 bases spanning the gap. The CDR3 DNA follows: TGTGCCAGCAGCCACTCGGCACGACCGCGGGGCTACACCTTC. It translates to CASSHSARPRGYTF. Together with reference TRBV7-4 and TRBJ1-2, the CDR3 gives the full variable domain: GAGVSQSPRYKVAKRGRDVALRCDSISGHVTLYWYRQTLGQGSEVLTYSQSDAQRDKSGRPSGRFSAERPERSVSTLKIQRTEQGDSAVYLCASSHSARPRGYTFGSGTRLTVV.

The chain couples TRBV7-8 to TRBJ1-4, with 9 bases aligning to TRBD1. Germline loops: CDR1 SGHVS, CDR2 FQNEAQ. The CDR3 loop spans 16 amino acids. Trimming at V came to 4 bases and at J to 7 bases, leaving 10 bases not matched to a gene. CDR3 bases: TGTGCCAGCAGCTACTCCCGGACAGGGGTTCCTGAAAAACTGTTTTTT. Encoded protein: CASSYSRTGVPEKLFF.

CDR3 protein: CASSSQGAPNEKLFF. Written as DNA, the CDR3 is TGTGCCAGCAGCTCACAGGGGGCGCCTAATGAAAAACTGTTTTTT. The chain has TRBV9 and TRBJ1-4; 9 nucleotides agree with TRBD1. The CDR3 is 15 amino acids. Germline assignment: CDR1 SGDLS and CDR2 YYNGEE. Unmatched junction bases numbered 4, after V lost 4 bases and J lost 3 bases.

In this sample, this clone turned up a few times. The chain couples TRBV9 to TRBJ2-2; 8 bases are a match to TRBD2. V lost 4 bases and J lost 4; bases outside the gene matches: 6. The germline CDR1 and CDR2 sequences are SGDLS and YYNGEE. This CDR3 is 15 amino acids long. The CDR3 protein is CASSQPSGGTGELFF. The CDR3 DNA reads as TGTGCCAGCAGCCAGCCGAGCGGGGGCACCGGGGAGCTGTTTTTT.

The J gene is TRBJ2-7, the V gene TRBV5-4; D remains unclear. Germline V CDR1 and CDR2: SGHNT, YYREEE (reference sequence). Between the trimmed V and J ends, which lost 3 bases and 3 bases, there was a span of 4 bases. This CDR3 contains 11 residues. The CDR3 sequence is CASSSSYEQYF. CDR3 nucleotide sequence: TGTGCCAGCAGCTCGAGCTACGAGCAGTACTTC.

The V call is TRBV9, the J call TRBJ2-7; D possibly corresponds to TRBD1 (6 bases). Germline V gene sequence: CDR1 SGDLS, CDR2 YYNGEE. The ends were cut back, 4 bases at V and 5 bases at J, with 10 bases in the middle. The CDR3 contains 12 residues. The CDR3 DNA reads TGTGCCAGCAGCCCTGGGGGCCACGAGCAGTACTTC. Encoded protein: CASSPGGHEQYF.

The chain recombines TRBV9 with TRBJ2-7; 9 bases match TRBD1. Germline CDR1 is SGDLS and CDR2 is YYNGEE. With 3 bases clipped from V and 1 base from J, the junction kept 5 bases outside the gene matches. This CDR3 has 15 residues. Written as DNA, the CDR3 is TGTGCCAGCAGCGCCTCCGGGACAGGGTCCTACGAGCAGTACTTC. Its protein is CASSASGTGSYEQYF.

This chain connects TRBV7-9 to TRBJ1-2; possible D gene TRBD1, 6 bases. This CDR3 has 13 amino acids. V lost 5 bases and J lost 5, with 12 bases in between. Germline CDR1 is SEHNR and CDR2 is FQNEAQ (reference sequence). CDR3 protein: CASSPGGQYGYTF. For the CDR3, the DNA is TGTGCCAGCAGCCCCGGAGGACAGTATGGCTACACCTTC.